This TCR beta chain stems from a study of shared clonotypes between healthy human individuals. Clones were sequenced by immunoSEQ multiplex PCR, and TCRdb holds only the in-frame ones, with some missing. The data hold almost 700,000 clones, with 90% to 95% observed a single time. The CDR3 runs to 14 residues. The V and J ends lost 0 bases and 6 bases respectively, with 9 bases between them. Germline lookup yields CDR1 WSHSY and CDR2 SAAADI. As defined, naive CD8 cells were CD45RO-negative and positively selected for CCR7, with terminally differentiated effector memory CD45RA+ cells excluded. Sequencing was performed on naive CD8+ T cells sorted from blood. This chain uses TRBV10-2 with TRBJ1-5; possible D gene TRBD1, 6 bases. The sequence was collected from a man younger than 40 in good health. The CDR3 spells CASSESGGLQPQHF. The CDR3 DNA is TGCGCCAGCAGTGAGTCAGGGGGGCTTCAGCCCCAGCATTTT.